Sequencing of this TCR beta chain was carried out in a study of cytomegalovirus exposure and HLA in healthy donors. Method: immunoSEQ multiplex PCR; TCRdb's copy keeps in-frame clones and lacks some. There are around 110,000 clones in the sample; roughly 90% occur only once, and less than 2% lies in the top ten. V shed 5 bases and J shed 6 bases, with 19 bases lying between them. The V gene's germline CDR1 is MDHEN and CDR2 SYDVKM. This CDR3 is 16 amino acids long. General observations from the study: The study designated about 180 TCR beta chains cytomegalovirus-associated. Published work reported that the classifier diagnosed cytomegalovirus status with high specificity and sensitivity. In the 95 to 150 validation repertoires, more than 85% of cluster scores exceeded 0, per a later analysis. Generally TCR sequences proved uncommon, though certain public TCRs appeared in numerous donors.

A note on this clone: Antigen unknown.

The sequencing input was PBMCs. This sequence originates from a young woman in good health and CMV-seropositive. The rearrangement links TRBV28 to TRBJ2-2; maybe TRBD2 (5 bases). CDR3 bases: TGTGCCAGCAGTCCATCCCAGGTTACTAGGGCCGGGGAGCTGTTTTTT. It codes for CASSPSQVTRAGELFF.